One sample yielded the 7 T cell receptor beta chains listed below, sequenced in a study of neurological immune-mediated disorders (dated by TCRdb to between 2018 and 2020). The library was produced with 5' RACE. Sequencing relied on an Illumina HiSeq 2500. The public sequencing data were trimmed at Q25 with fastp and processed into clonotypes with MiXCR by TCRdb, which kept only in-frame beta chains. Duplicate CDR3 protein sequences are folded into a single record with the most common DNA and genes. A total of around 70,000 distinct CDR3 sequences appear in this sample, roughly 5.6% of them only once. About 7.4% of the sample rests with the top ten. Source material: PBMCs. These receptors all stem from a man aged 18 to 30 with multiple sclerosis.

In its sample, this clonotype was seen many times. The chain has TRBV20-1 and TRBJ1-1; 9 bases agree with TRBD1. Losses at the gene ends were 5 bases for V and 1 base for J; bases not matched to a gene: 2. Germline V CDR1 and CDR2: DFQATT, SNEGSKA (reference sequence). CDR3 size: 13 residues. CDR3 region: CSAHRGPNTEAFF. The CDR3 bases are TGCAGTGCTCACAGGGGGCCGAACACTGAAGCTTTCTTT.

This clonotype was detected ten times or more. This chain uses TRBV5-1 with TRBJ2-2, with a weak D call TRBD2 (6 bases). V was clipped by 4 bases and J by 4 bases, with 14 bases between them. The CDR3 is 15 amino acids. Germline assignment: CDR1 SGHRS and CDR2 YFSETQ. CDR3: CASSGTSLGTGELFF. The CDR3 bases are TGCGCCAGCAGCGGTACTAGCTTAGGCACCGGGGAGCTGTTTTTT.

This clonotype has ten or more counts. This rearrangement joins TRBV5-1 to TRBJ2-1; 8 nucleotides match TRBD2. Germline-derived CDR1 and CDR2 are SGHRS and YFSETQ. This CDR3 region has 14 residues. With V trimmed by 4 bases and J by 2 bases, 2 bases remained unmatched. CDR3 bases: TGCGCCAGCAGCGAGCGGGGGACCTACAATGAGCAGTTCTTC. Its translation is CASSERGTYNEQFF.

At least ten counts were recorded for this clonotype. The chain has TRBV5-1 and TRBJ1-1; D gene unclear. Germline CDR1 SGHRS, CDR2 YFSETQ. The CDR3 covers 16 residues. Trimming pared 4 bases from V and 4 bases from J, leaving 20 bases between. DNA of the CDR3: TGCGCCAGCAGCCTTGGCTGGGTATCGGAGGGCACTGAAGCTTTCTTT. It specifies CASSLGWVSEGTEAFF.

This clonotype has a count of ten or more. This chain joins TRBV11-3 and TRBJ2-1, with 7 bases that match TRBD2. CDR3 length: 12 residues. V was clipped by 5 bases and J by 8 bases; unmatched bases: 3. The germline V gene encodes CDR1 SGHNT and CDR2 YENEEA. The CDR3 DNA follows: TGTGCCAGCAGCCAGGGAGGGCATGAGCAGTTCTTC. It specifies CASSQGGHEQFF.

There are many counts of this clonotype. V gene TRBV4-1 combines with J gene TRBJ1-2, with 9 bases aligning to TRBD1. Germline loops: CDR1 MGHRA, CDR2 YSYEKL. V lost 0 bases, J lost 5 bases, and 7 bases stayed unmatched. The CDR3 spans 16 residues. Here the CDR3 DNA reads TGCGCCAGCAGCCAAGAGGGGACAGGGATCCTTTATGGCTACACCTTC. It yields the protein CASSQEGTGILYGYTF.

This clonotype was seen at least ten times. The CDR3 region has the DNA TGTGCCAGCAGACAAGCCGGGGAGCTGTTTTTT. It encodes CASRQAGELFF. The V and J genes are TRBV6-1 and TRBJ2-2; no reliable D call. Germline-derived CDR1 and CDR2 are MNHNS and SASEGT. CDR3 length equals 11 residues. V lost 6 bases, J lost 6 bases, and 5 bases lay in between.